The source of this TCR beta chain is a study of OX40 agonist ivuxolimab in advanced cancers. Study-wide context: Participants, approximately 81% male, averaged around 60 years of age, ranging from roughly 23 to 80. Findings and limits, study-wide: A proportion of nonresponders additionally exhibited low normalized T-cell clonal expansion. Antigens targeted by the expanded peripheral T cells were not determined. Clonal expansion in partial responders at 0.1-3.0 mg/kg ranked among the lowest.

Trimming shortened V by 3 bases and J by 0 bases, and 10 bases separated the two germline ends. Per germline, CDR1 MGHRA and CDR2 YSYEKL. This CDR3 is built from 15 residues. Profiled with immunoSEQ multiplex PCR; TCRdb holds only in-frame clones, not every one. The sample holds around 73,000 clones, approximately 90% seen once. On this clone itself: The antigen remains unidentified.

The source of this sequence is an adult with an advanced solid tumor such as melanoma, head and neck, liver or kidney cancer. The sequencing here drew on CD4+ or CD8+ T cells sorted from blood, taken in a trial of the OX40 agonist ivuxolimab. The V and J genes are TRBV4-1 and TRBJ2-3; no reliable D call. CDR3 DNA sequence: TGCGCCAGCAGCCAGCAAAGGGCGAGCACAGATACGCAGTATTTT. It yields the protein CASSQQRASTDTQYF.